The T cell receptor (beta chain) described here comes from a study of Graves' ophthalmopathy and Graves' hyperthyroidism. This clonotype occurred many times. Moderate-to-severe activity, with CAS ≥3, NOSPECS ≥4 and duration under 3 months, characterized the donors with ophthalmopathy. A volume of 10 ml of fresh peripheral blood supplied the PBMCs. V lost 2 bases and J lost 7, with 9 bases in between. The CDR3 sequence is 14 residues long. Germline CDR1 is KGHSH and CDR2 is LQKENI. The TCR beta CDR3 regions underwent amplification from RNA transcripts. An initial RT-PCR round employing HTBI primers preceded a second-round multiplex PCR. Using its own MiXCR run on the multiplex PCR reads, TCRdb lists one record per CDR3 protein. The table shows hundreds of thousands of distinct CDR3 sequences, with roughly 14% occurring only once.

This clonotype was obtained from a woman aged 25 to 45 with Graves' ophthalmopathy. The rearrangement joins TRBV18 to TRBJ1-6, with D possibly being TRBD1 (5 bases). The sequenced sample consisted of blood. The CDR3 DNA is TGTGCCAGCTCACCAGGGGGAGGCAATTCACCCCTCCACTTT. Amino acids: CASSPGGGNSPLHF. The whole variable domain, filled in from reference TRBV18 and TRBJ1-6, reads NAGVMQNPRHLVRRRGQEARLRCSPMKGHSHVYWYRQLPEEGLKFMVYLQKENIIDESGMPKERFSAEFPKEGPSILRIQQVVRGDSAAYFCASSPGGGNSPLHFGNGTRLTVT.